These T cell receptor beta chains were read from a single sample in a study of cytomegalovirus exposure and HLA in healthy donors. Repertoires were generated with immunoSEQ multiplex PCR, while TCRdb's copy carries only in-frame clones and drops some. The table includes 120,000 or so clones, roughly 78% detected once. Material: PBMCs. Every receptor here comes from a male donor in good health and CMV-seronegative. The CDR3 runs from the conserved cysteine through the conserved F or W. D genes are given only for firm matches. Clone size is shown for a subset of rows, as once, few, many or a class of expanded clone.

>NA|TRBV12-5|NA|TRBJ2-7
TGTGCTAGTGGTTTTAGTACCTACGAGCAGTACTTC
CASGFSTYEQYF
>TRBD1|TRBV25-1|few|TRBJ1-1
TGTGCCAGCAGCGTCCTTAGACAGGGGGCTGACACTGAAGCTTTCTTT
CASSVLRQGADTEAFF
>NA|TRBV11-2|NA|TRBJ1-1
TGTGCCAGCAGCTCCGCATATCAGACGGACTCTCAGAACACTGAAGCTTTCTTT
CASSSAYQTDSQNTEAFF
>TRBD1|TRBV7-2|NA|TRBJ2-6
TGTGCCAGCGGACCTTTGGGACAGGGGGCGCGTGGGGCCAACGTCCTGACTTTC
CASGPLGQGARGANVLTF
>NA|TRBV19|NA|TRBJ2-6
TGTGCCAGTATTCCGAGGGGCGGGATCTCTGGGGCCAACGTCCTGACTTTC
CASIPRGGISGANVLTF
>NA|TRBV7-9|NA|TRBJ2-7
TGTGCCAGCAGCTTAGATTCTTCCTACGAGCAGTACTTC
CASSLDSSYEQYF
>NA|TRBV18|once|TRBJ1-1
TGTGCCAGCTCGATGGGGAGGTCTGAAGCTTTCTTT
CASSMGRSEAFF
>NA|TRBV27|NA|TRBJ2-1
TGTGCCAGCAGCCTAACAGGGTCCAATGAGCAGTTCTTC
CASSLTGSNEQFF
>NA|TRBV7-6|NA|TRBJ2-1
TGTGCCAGCAGCGGGTACGACAGGCCCAATGAGCAGTTCTTC
CASSGYDRPNEQFF
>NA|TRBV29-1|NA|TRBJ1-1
TGCAGCGTTGAAGAATCGGACAGACTTGAAGCTTTCTTT
CSVEESDRLEAFF
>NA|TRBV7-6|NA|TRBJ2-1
TGTGCCAGCAGCTTATTGGCTGCTTTTGGTCGCTCCTACAATGAGCAGTTCTTC
CASSLLAAFGRSYNEQFF
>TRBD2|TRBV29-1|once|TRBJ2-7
TGCAGCGTTAGCGGGAGGCCCCCCTACGAGCAGTACTTC
CSVSGRPPYEQYF
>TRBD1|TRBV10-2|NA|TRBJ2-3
TGCGCCAGCAAACAGGGGGCGAGTAATACGCAGTATTTT
CASKQGASNTQYF
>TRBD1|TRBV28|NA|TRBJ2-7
TGTGCCAGCAGAAAGCGGGACAGGGGTACCTACGAGCAGTACTTC
CASRKRDRGTYEQYF
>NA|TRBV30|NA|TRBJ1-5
TGTGCCTGGAGTGTAGGGACATCTTTGTATAGCAATCAGCCCCAGCATTTT
CAWSVGTSLYSNQPQHF
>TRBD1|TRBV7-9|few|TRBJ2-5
TGTGCCAGCAGCTCCCGGACAGGGCAAGAGACCCAGTACTTC
CASSSRTGQETQYF
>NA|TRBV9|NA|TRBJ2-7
TGTGCCAGCAGCTCGACAGTCCATAACGAGCAGTACTTC
CASSSTVHNEQYF
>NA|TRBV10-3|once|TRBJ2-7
TGTGCCATCAGTGAAGCAGGCGAGCAGTACTTC
CAISEAGEQYF
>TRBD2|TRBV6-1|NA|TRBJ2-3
TGTGCCAGCAGTGCCGGGACTAGCGGGAGGGCCCGTGATACGCAGTATTTT
CASSAGTSGRARDTQYF
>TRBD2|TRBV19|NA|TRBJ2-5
TGTGCCAGTAGTGCTAGCGGGGGTTTGGAGACCCAGTACTTC
CASSASGGLETQYF
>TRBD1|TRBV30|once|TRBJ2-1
TGTGCCTGGAGTCCAGGACAGGGGGTAAACAATGAGCAGTTCTTC
CAWSPGQGVNNEQFF
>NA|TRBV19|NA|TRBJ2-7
TGTGCCAGTAGCAGGGGTTGGGGGTACTACGAGCAGTACTTC
CASSRGWGYYEQYF
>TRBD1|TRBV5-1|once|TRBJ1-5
TGCGCCAGCAGTCCGGACAGGGGATATCAGCCCCAGCATTTT
CASSPDRGYQPQHF
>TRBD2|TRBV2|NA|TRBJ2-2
TGTGCCAGCAGCAGGACTAGCGGGGGGTACACCGGGGAGCTGTTTTTT
CASSRTSGGYTGELFF
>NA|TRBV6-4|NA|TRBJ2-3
TGTGCCAGCAGTGAGAAGGGTTGGGGCTACACGCAGTATTTT
CASSEKGWGYTQYF
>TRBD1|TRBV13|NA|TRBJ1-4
TGTGCCAGCAGCTTAGTAGCCCAGGGGGCGGCTAATGAAAAACTGTTTTTT
CASSLVAQGAANEKLFF
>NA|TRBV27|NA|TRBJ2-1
TGTGCCAGCAGTTTAGGGGGGTACCCCTACAATGAGCAGTTCTTC
CASSLGGYPYNEQFF
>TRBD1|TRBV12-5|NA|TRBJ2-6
TGTGCTAGTGGCCCAGGGGGCCTGGGGGCCAACGTCCTGACTTTC
CASGPGGLGANVLTF
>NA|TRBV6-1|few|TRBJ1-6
TGTGCCAGCAGTGAAAACCTCGGGGGTTCACCCCTCCACTTT
CASSENLGGSPLHF
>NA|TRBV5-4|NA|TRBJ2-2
TGTGCCAGCAGCTTCGCACAGGGATACACCGGGGAGCTGTTTTTT
CASSFAQGYTGELFF
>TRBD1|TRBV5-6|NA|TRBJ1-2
TGTGCCAGCAGCTCAACGGGACAGGGACACTATGGCTACACCTTC
CASSSTGQGHYGYTF
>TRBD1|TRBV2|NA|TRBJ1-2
TGTGCCAGCAGTCGAGACAGGGACATCTATGGCTACACCTTC
CASSRDRDIYGYTF
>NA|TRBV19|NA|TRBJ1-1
TGTGCCAGTAGTCCCGGTTCCAGGGAGGACACTGAAGCTTTCTTT
CASSPGSREDTEAFF
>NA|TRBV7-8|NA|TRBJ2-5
TGTGCCAGCAGCACACAGGGCTGGGAGACCCAGTACTTC
CASSTQGWETQYF
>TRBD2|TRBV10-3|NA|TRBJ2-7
TGTGCCATCAGTGGAATACTAGCGGGCGAACCCTACGAGCAGTACTTC
CAISGILAGEPYEQYF
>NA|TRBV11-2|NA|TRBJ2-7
TGTGCCAGCAGCTCCCGGGACAATTACTACGAGCAGTACTTC
CASSSRDNYYEQYF
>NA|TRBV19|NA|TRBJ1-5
TGTGCCAGTAGTTCTCCGGACAAGCCCAATCAGCCCCAGCATTTT
CASSSPDKPNQPQHF
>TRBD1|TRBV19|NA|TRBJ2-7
TGTGCCAGTAGGGCCGGGGACAGCATGTACGAGCAGTACTTC
CASRAGDSMYEQYF
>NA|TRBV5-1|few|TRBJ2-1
TGCGCCAGCAGCCCGACCAAGGGCGCGGGTTACAATGAGCAGTTCTTC
CASSPTKGAGYNEQFF
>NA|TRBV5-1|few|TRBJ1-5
TGCGCCAGCAGCTTGGGGGACAACAATCAGCCCCAGCATTTT
CASSLGDNNQPQHF
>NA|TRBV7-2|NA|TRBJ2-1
TGTGCCAGCAGCTTCTCAGGGCATGAGCAGTTCTTC
CASSFSGHEQFF